Listed below are T cell receptor beta chains from one sample, sequenced in a study of HIV-infected patients and healthy controls. One entry per CDR3 protein results from TCRdb running MiXCR on the 5' RACE reads. The data contain several thousand distinct CDR3 sequences, around 8% of them singletons. The source was blood, collected during antiretroviral therapy. These receptors were taken from an adult with HIV infection. Both conserved end residues are part of each CDR3. A D gene is named only where the DNA matches it firmly. For some rows the clone size is stated as once, few or many, or as a class when expanded; others skip it.

17	TRBV28	medium-sized	TRBJ2-1	TRBD2	CASSFAGDAAYYNEQFF
22	TRBV29-1	medium-sized	TRBJ2-5	TRBD2	CSVEDHRQVPLRAGGSQETQYF
15	TRBV9	medium-sized	TRBJ2-1	TRBD2	CASSVGLAGGHEQFF
15	TRBV29-1	medium-sized	TRBJ2-4	NA	CSVEVRGARVDIQYF
14	TRBV19	many	TRBJ1-2	NA	CASSIKGKRDGYTF
11	TRBV6-2/TRBV6-3	NA	TRBJ2-3	NA	CASKRTDTQYF
16	TRBV20-1	NA	TRBJ2-1	TRBD1	CSARGTGLSSYNEQFF
14	TRBV27	medium-sized	TRBJ1-1	NA	CASSGQKGSTEAFF
16	TRBV12-3/TRBV12-4	once	TRBJ2-1	TRBD1	CASGQGASGAYNEQFF
15	TRBV7-3	medium-sized	TRBJ2-3	NA	CASSSTAASTDTQYF
15	TRBV5-1	many	TRBJ1-4	NA	CASSVQGFDNEKLFF